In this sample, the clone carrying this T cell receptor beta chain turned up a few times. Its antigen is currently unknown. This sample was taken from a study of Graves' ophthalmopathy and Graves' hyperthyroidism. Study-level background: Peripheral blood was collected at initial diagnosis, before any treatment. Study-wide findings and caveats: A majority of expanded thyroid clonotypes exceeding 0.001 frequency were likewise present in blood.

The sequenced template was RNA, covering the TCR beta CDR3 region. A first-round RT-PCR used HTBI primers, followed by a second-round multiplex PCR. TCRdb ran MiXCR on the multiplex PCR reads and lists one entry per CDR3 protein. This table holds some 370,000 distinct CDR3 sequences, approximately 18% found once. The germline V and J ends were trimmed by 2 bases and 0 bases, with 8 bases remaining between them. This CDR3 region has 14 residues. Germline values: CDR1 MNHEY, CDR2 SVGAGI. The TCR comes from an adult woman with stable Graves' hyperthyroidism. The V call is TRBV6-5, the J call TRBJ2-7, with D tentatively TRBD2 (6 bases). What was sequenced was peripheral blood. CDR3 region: CASSYQGGSYEQYF. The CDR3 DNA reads TGTGCCAGCAGTTACCAGGGAGGCTCCTACGAGCAGTACTTC.